A single sample gave rise to the 17 T cell receptor beta chains below, sequenced in a study of T cells in Graves' hyperthyroidism and ophthalmopathy. Amplified TCR beta CDR3 regions came from RNA transcripts. Primed by the HTBI set, a first-round RT-PCR was run on the TCR CDR3. TCRdb independently ran MiXCR on the multiplex PCR reads; one entry per CDR3 protein. The repertoire holds 650,000 to 800,000 distinct CDR3 sequences, with nearly 45% as singletons. Sequencing was done on a sample of peripheral blood or thyroid tissue (not recorded which). These receptors originate from an adult man with Graves' disease, either hyperthyroidism or ophthalmopathy (not recorded which).

CDR3 protein: CASSPVEGLVGYTF. The DNA of the CDR3 is TGTGCCAGCTCACCAGTGGAGGGCCTCGTTGGCTACACCTTC. The chain is built from TRBV7-3 and TRBJ1-2; D is uncertain. Trimming removed 8 bases from V and 7 bases from J, with 20 bases in between. The CDR3 spans 14 residues. CDR1 SGHTA and CDR2 FQGTGA come from the germline V gene.

Notes on this clonotype: A read error may explain this, as a much larger clone is one base away. This chain connects TRBV7-8 to TRBJ1-2; weak D call: TRBD1 (5 bases). The CDR3 spans 14 residues. V lost 6 bases and J lost 4, with 15 bases in between. CDR1 is SGHVS, CDR2 FQNEAQ, per germline. Written as DNA, the CDR3 is TGTGCCAGCAGGCCTACCGGGGGTGGCTATGGCTACACCTTC. It yields the protein CASRPTGGGYGYTF.

The CDR3 DNA reads as TGCAGTGCTAGCGCTCCGGGACTAGCGGTATTTGCCTACGAGCAGTACTTC. Translated, it gives CSASAPGLAVFAYEQYF. The genes are TRBV20-1 and TRBJ2-7; TRBD2 matches at 11 bases. The CDR3 is made up of 17 amino acids. V was pared by 3 bases and J by 2 bases, with 12 bases of the junction left unmatched. Germline assignment: CDR1 DFQATT and CDR2 SNEGSKA (reference sequence).

The V gene is TRBV15, the J gene TRBJ2-2, with 7 positions matching TRBD2. The germline V gene has CDR1 LNHNV and CDR2 YYDKDF (reference sequence). V was clipped by 8 bases and J by 9 bases; unmatched bases: 9. The CDR3 sequence is 13 residues long. CDR3 sequence: CATSSGELRELFF. For the CDR3, the DNA is TGTGCCACCTCGAGCGGGGAACTACGGGAGCTGTTTTTT. The full variable domain, with the rest looked up from reference TRBV15 and TRBJ2-2, is DAMVIQNPRYQVTQFGKPVTLSCSQTLNHNVMYWYQQKSSQAPKLLFHYYDKDFNNEADTPDNFQSRRPNTSFCFLDIRSPGLGDTAMYLCATSSGELRELFFGEGSRLTVL.

This clonotype was recorded at least ten times. This chain connects TRBV5-6 to TRBJ1-2; D gene unclear. The germline V gene encodes CDR1 SGHDT and CDR2 YYEEEE. Trimming pared 0 bases from V and 8 bases from J, leaving 8 bases between. This CDR3 contains 12 residues. The CDR3 region has the DNA TGTGCCAGCAGCTTGGACTTAAACGGCTACACCTTC. Translation: CASSLDLNGYTF.

Turning to this clonotype: A much more abundant neighbour one base away suggests this may be a read error. J is TRBJ1-5 and V is TRBV7-9, with D possibly matching TRBD1 (5 bases). V lost 5 bases, J lost 7 bases, and 12 bases lay in between. This CDR3 region has 13 residues. CDR1 SEHNR and CDR2 FQNEAQ come from the germline V gene (reference sequence). The CDR3 spells CASSIGREQPQHF. CDR3 bases: TGTGCCAGCAGCATAGGCAGGGAGCAGCCCCAGCATTTT.

V and J are TRBV5-5 and TRBJ2-7; possibly TRBD2 for D (5 bases). This CDR3 is 13 amino acids long. CDR1 and CDR2 from the germline V gene are SGHKS and YYEKEE (reference sequence). Trimming pared 1 base from V and 6 bases from J, leaving 11 bases between. The CDR3 here is CASSLLSAGEQYF. DNA for the CDR3: TGTGCCAGCAGCTTGTTGTCGGCGGGCGAGCAGTACTTC.

A few counts support this clonotype. J is TRBJ2-7 and V is TRBV3-1; D gene ambiguous. V lost 0 bases to trimming and J lost 3 bases, with 6 bases between them. This CDR3 has 13 residues. The V gene's germline CDR1 is LGHDT and CDR2 YNNKEL (reference sequence). The CDR3 loop is CASSQDPIYEQYF. The CDR3, as DNA: TGTGCCAGCAGCCAAGACCCCATCTACGAGCAGTACTTC.

This clonotype was observed at least ten times. The rearrangement joins TRBV24-1 to TRBJ1-2, with D perhaps matching TRBD1 (5 bases). This CDR3 has 11 amino acids. Trimming shortened V by 9 bases and J by 4 bases, and 8 bases separated the two germline ends. Germline V gives CDR1 KGHDR, CDR2 SFDVKD. CDR3 region: CATGGSYGYTF. The DNA for the CDR3 is TGTGCCACCGGGGGTTCCTATGGCTACACCTTC.

This clonotype was recorded many times. This sequence joins TRBV20-1 and TRBJ1-1; unclear D gene. The CDR3 totals 15 residues. V lost 3 bases to trimming and J lost 0 bases, with 14 bases between them. Germline V gives CDR1 DFQATT, CDR2 SNEGSKA (reference sequence). Here the CDR3 DNA reads TGCAGTGCTAGCGGGCGCGGAACCATGAACACTGAAGCTTTCTTT. Its protein product is CSASGRGTMNTEAFF.

J is TRBJ1-5 and V is TRBV15; maybe TRBD1 (6 bases). Per germline, CDR1 LNHNV and CDR2 YYDKDF (reference sequence). CDR3 length: 14 amino acids. V lost 3 bases to trimming and J lost 7 bases, with 13 bases between them. The CDR3 here is CATSSEGGYQPQHF. CDR3 in DNA: TGTGCCACCAGCAGTGAAGGGGGGTACCAGCCCCAGCATTTT.

This clonotype appeared many times. The chain recombines TRBV2 with TRBJ1-5; D remains unclear. The germline V and J ends were trimmed by 6 bases and 2 bases, with 20 bases remaining between them. The CDR3 has 17 residues. Germline V gene data show CDR1 as SNHLY and CDR2 as FYNNEI. The CDR3 DNA follows: TGTGCCAGCAGCCGAGCGCCGGGAGTAGACGGCAATCAGCCCCAGCATTTT. Translation gives CASSRAPGVDGNQPQHF.

This clonotype was counted only a few times. The chain is built from TRBV12-3 or TRBV12-4 and TRBJ1-5; D is perhaps TRBD1 (5 bases). V was cut by 7 bases and J by 5 bases, with 12 bases left in between. The CDR3 is 13 amino acids. The CDR3 DNA is TGTGCCAGCAAACACAGGAGCGATCAGCCCCAGCATTTT. It translates to CASKHRSDQPQHF.

This clonotype was counted only a few times. This chain connects TRBV2 to TRBJ1-1, with D hard to call. Trimming took off 8 bases at V and 4 bases at J, with 17 bases between the two ends. Germline CDR1 is SNHLY and CDR2 is FYNNEI. This CDR3 is built from 14 residues. The CDR3 DNA reads TGTGCCAGCGAACATATAAATAAGGGCACTGAAGCTTTCTTT. It is translated as CASEHINKGTEAFF.

This clonotype was found a few times. The chain has TRBV7-9 and TRBJ1-2; D is uncertain. V lost 1 base and J lost 3, with 12 bases in between. The length of the CDR3 is 15 residues. Germline V gene sequence: CDR1 SEHNR, CDR2 FQNEAQ (reference sequence). CDR3 region: CASSLEPGADYGYTF. Here the CDR3 DNA reads TGTGCCAGCAGCTTAGAACCAGGCGCCGACTATGGCTACACCTTC. The full variable domain, completed using reference TRBV7-9 and TRBJ1-2, is DTGVSQNPRHKITKRGQNVTFRCDPISEHNRLYWYRQTLGQGPEFLTYFQNEAQLEKSRLLSDRFSAERPKGSFSTLEIQRTEQGDSAMYLCASSLEPGADYGYTFGSGTRLTVV.

This clonotype was seen repeatedly, ten times or more. This rearrangement joins TRBV14 to TRBJ2-7, with 8 bases matching TRBD1. The V and J ends lost 1 base and 7 bases, in that order; junction bases with no gene match: 3. The length of the CDR3 is 13 residues. Looked up from germline, CDR1 is SGHDN and CDR2 is FVKESK. Written as DNA, the CDR3 is TGTGCCAGCAGCCAAGCAGGGGGCTGGGAGCAGTACTTC. Its protein is CASSQAGGWEQYF.

This clonotype turned up a few times. The V and J genes are TRBV14 and TRBJ1-6; TRBD1 matches 8 bases. This CDR3 contains 14 residues. Losses at the gene ends were 8 bases for V and 7 bases for J; bases not matched to a gene: 7. Per germline, CDR1 SGHDN and CDR2 FVKESK. CDR3: CASSNRQGNSPLHF. CDR3 DNA sequence: TGTGCCAGCTCGAACCGACAGGGGAATTCACCCCTCCACTTT. The full variable domain, completed using reference TRBV14 and TRBJ1-6, is EAGVTQFPSHSVIEKGQTVTLRCDPISGHDNLYWYRRVMGKEIKFLLHFVKESKQDESGMPNNRFLAERTGGTYSTLKVQPAELEDSGVYFCASSNRQGNSPLHFGNGTRLTVT.